Reported below is one T cell receptor beta chain. The antigen is unknown. The source of the sample is a study of lymphopenia after photon versus proton radiotherapy. Study results and caveats: A bigger post-nadir fall in TCR diversity correlated inversely with survival time in deceased patients. Photon-treated patients lost naive T cells and TCR diversity; proton-treated stayed stable.

V lost 0 bases to trimming and J lost 2 bases, with 8 bases between them. This CDR3 region has 14 residues. In germline, CDR1 is SGHNT, CDR2 YYREEE (reference sequence). The repertoire was sequenced with immunoSEQ multiplex PCR; TCRdb's copy has only in-frame clones and lacks some. The sample holds about 68,000 clones, approximately 91% seen once. The sample here was peripheral blood, taken from a patient treated with photon-based radiotherapy. V and J are TRBV5-4 and TRBJ2-5, with unresolved D. This sequence was found in a woman in her 70s with pancreatic cancer. The CDR3 DNA sequence: TGTGCCAGCAGCTTGGAAAACTATCAAGAGACCCAGTACTTC. It is translated as CASSLENYQETQYF.